This is a list of T cell receptor beta chains from one sample in a study of cytomegalovirus exposure and HLA in healthy donors. Clones were sequenced by immunoSEQ multiplex PCR, and TCRdb holds only the in-frame ones, with some missing. The sample holds 95,000 to 150,000 clones, around 85% seen once. The sample taken for sequencing was PBMCs. Receptor source: a man under 40 in good health and CMV-seronegative. Both conserved end residues are part of each CDR3. The D gene is left open where the match is weak. Clone size is given for some rows only: seen once, a few or many times, or a class if the clone is expanded.

d_gene	v_gene	j_gene	abundance	CDR3aa
TRBD1	TRBV5-1	TRBJ1-4	.	CASSPLGTANEKLFF
TRBD2	TRBV6-4	TRBJ2-3	.	CASSDPRTSGASPDTQYF
.	TRBV11-3	TRBJ2-1	.	CASSPARGNNEQFF
.	TRBV5-8	TRBJ1-1	.	CACEGDLMNTEAFF
.	TRBV10-3	TRBJ2-3	.	CAIRSQATDTQYF
TRBD2	TRBV5-1	TRBJ2-3	once	CASKGTTTSTDTQYF
TRBD2	TRBV7-9	TRBJ2-2	.	CASSTLAGGTGELFF
TRBD1	TRBV29-1	TRBJ2-7	.	CSVLRGSYEQYF
.	TRBV7-9	TRBJ2-1	.	CASSSGYNEQFF
TRBD2	TRBV29-1	TRBJ2-3	.	CSVGSGGAPPVDTQYF
TRBD2	TRBV27	TRBJ2-5	.	CASSLGTSVGETQYF
.	TRBV19	TRBJ1-2	.	CASSSQGRGYGYTF
.	TRBV19	TRBJ1-1	.	CASSLTGRNTEAFF
.	TRBV7-9	TRBJ2-5	.	CASSSKIEGQETQYF
.	TRBV10-3	TRBJ1-2	.	CAISESGPRTGLYGYTF
TRBD1	TRBV29-1	TRBJ1-4	.	CSVMGTGFNEKLFF
TRBD2	TRBV5-1	TRBJ2-3	.	CASSFEGLVTDTQYF
TRBD1	TRBV6-1	TRBJ1-2	.	CASSEMTTGGYGYTF
.	TRBV6-1	TRBJ1-1	.	CASSNPQVNTEAFF
TRBD1	TRBV6-5	TRBJ2-7	once	CASSHGQGRYEQYF
.	TRBV28	TRBJ1-6	.	CASSLFQGSFDSPLHF
.	TRBV10-1	TRBJ2-1	once	CARLDRQSYNEQFF
.	TRBV6-6	TRBJ1-1	.	CASSYSINTGPYF
.	TRBV5-1	TRBJ2-7	.	CASSLASESGEQYF
.	TRBV6-5	TRBJ2-2	.	CASSPYGDTGELFF
TRBD1	TRBV6-5	TRBJ2-1	once	CASSRLQGDGEQFF
.	TRBV6-5	TRBJ2-5	.	CASSYSIGQETQYF
.	TRBV18	TRBJ2-7	.	CASSPDNRVHEQYF
TRBD1	TRBV7-2	TRBJ2-7	once	CASSSSGQSYEQYF
TRBD2	TRBV11-3	TRBJ2-3	once	CASSLGLASGGTDTQYF
TRBD2	TRBV2	TRBJ2-3	.	CASSDSGGATSTDTQYF
TRBD1	TRBV10-3	TRBJ1-2	few	CAIGGDRGVYGYTF
TRBD1	TRBV6-6	TRBJ1-5	.	CASSQGALGNQPQHF
.	TRBV6-5	TRBJ1-3	.	CATLWGNTIYF
.	TRBV5-1	TRBJ2-7	once	CASSGTPSGGHEQYF
.	TRBV4-1	TRBJ2-7	.	CASSLSAPGGSEEQYF
TRBD1	TRBV9	TRBJ2-3	.	CASSAGQGWGADTQYF
TRBD2	TRBV2	TRBJ2-5	.	CASSESSSGQETQYF
.	TRBV6-5	TRBJ2-7	.	CASSYSGRAYEQYF
TRBD2	TRBV11-2	TRBJ2-7	.	CASSLEPLAGALEQYF
TRBD1	TRBV18	TRBJ2-7	once	CASSPGTGGSYEQYF
TRBD1	TRBV11-2	TRBJ2-3	.	CASSLEGQGLPTDTQYF
.	TRBV7-9	TRBJ2-5	.	CASSLRDTQETQYF
TRBD2	TRBV4-2	TRBJ2-1	.	CASSQAGLAGGKRRNNEQFF
.	TRBV2	TRBJ1-2	once	CASSESDKTGYTF
TRBD2	TRBV7-9	TRBJ2-7	.	CSSSRSGGGGYEQYF
.	TRBV9	TRBJ1-1	.	CASSVAGGETEAFF
.	TRBV2	TRBJ1-6	.	CASRAGGGGFNSPLHF
TRBD1	TRBV9	TRBJ1-2	few	CASSLTTGANYGYTF
TRBD2	TRBV5-4	TRBJ2-7	.	CASSLGAGGPNEQYF